The present T cell receptor beta chain was sequenced within a study of blood T cells in healthy people across ages. This clonotype has a handful of counts. Its antigen is not known. This CDR3 has 15 amino acids. V dropped 5 bases and J dropped 6 bases, with 15 bases sitting between them. Germline V gene lookup returns CDR1 SGHRS and CDR2 YFSETQ. Sample-barcoded 5' priming and a J-beta primer mix drove a second PCR of roughly 6 to 12 cycles. TCRdb fed the 5' RACE reads into MiXCR, producing one record per CDR3 protein. The sample carries fewer than 800,000 distinct CDR3 sequences, roughly 21% recorded once. Whole-study findings and limits: Greater diversity and more naive CD4+ cells were seen in long-lived donors than in aged donors.

The chain employs TRBV5-1 and TRBJ1-6, with D perhaps matching TRBD1 (6 bases). The sequenced sample consisted of blood. The source of this sequence is a man between 65 and 85 years old in good health. CDR3 DNA: TGCGCCAGCAGGGCCGGGACATCGGTTAATTCACCCCTCCACTTT. Translated, it gives CASRAGTSVNSPLHF. Filled out from reference TRBV5-1 and TRBJ1-6, the complete variable domain reads KAGVTQTPRYLIKTRGQQVTLSCSPISGHRSVSWYQQTPGQGLQFLFEYFSETQRNKGNFPGRFSGRQFSNSRSEMNVSTLELGDSALYLCASRAGTSVNSPLHFGNGTRLTVT.